This T cell receptor (beta chain) was sequenced during a study of blood T cell repertoires in COVID-19. Study information: Donors in the United States, Italy and Spain gave samples during acute or convalescent COVID-19.

Original data processing: The authors estimated nucleated cell counts from reference gene primer amplification. Measured with immunoSEQ multiplex PCR; TCRdb has only the in-frame clones, and not every one. D and trimming come from the DNA, and the V and J calls and clone size come from that table. The table includes a few hundred thousand clones, more than 80% detected once. The CDR3 loop spans 15 amino acids. This TCR came from a woman under 40 with active or convalescent COVID-19. The J gene is TRBJ1-1, the V gene TRBV21-1; the listed D gene, TRBD1, was not tested against the DNA. TRBV21-1 is listed as a pseudogene. Sequencing was performed on peripheral blood. CDR3 sequence reads: CASSDHRGRNTEAFF. CDR3 coding DNA: TGTGCCAGCAGCGACCACAGGGGCAGGAACACTGAAGCTTTCTTT.